This TCR beta chain came from a study of blood T cells in healthy people across ages. This CDR3 is 13 amino acids long. Trimming cost V 6 bases and J 2 bases, with 7 bases left between them. Germline CDR1 reads MNHEY; CDR2 reads SVGAGI. With a J-beta primer mix and a sample-barcoded 5' primer, a second PCR ran about 7 to 12 cycles. TCRdb ran MiXCR on the 5' RACE reads and lists one entry per CDR3 protein. The table has hundreds of thousands of distinct CDR3 sequences, 56% seen once. The chain links TRBV6-5 to TRBJ2-2; D call uncertain. Material for sequencing was blood. The source of this sequence is a man aged 35 to 55 in good health. CDR3 sequence: CASSPVNTGELFF. In DNA, the CDR3 is TGTGCCAGCAGCCCCGTCAACACCGGGGAGCTGTTTTTT.